A single sample is the source of the 26 T cell receptor beta chains below, sequenced in a study of blood T cell repertoires in COVID-19. Some clones are missing from TCRdb's copy, which holds only in-frame ones; the method was immunoSEQ multiplex PCR. The data show about 260,000 clones, 80% to 90% seen once. The sample was peripheral blood. The receptor source for this set is a woman aged 50 to 60 with acute or convalescent COVID-19.

This rearrangement joins TRBV5-4 to TRBJ2-3; 11 bases match TRBD1. The CDR3 is 16 residues long. Germline assignment: CDR1 SGHNT and CDR2 YYREEE (reference sequence). Trimming removed 4 bases from V and 4 bases from J; junction bases left unmatched: 8. The CDR3 protein is CASSRGQGAGSDTQYF. The CDR3 DNA sequence: TGTGCCAGCAGCCGAGGACAGGGGGCAGGGTCAGATACGCAGTATTTT.

This rearrangement joins TRBV5-6 to TRBJ2-7, with TRBD1 matching 7 bases. The CDR3 spans 14 residues. The germline CDR1 and CDR2 sequences are SGHDT and YYEEEE. Germline trimming cut 4 bases from V and 4 bases from J; bases unmatched to any gene: 8. CDR3 nucleotide sequence: TGTGCCAGCAGCCTCGTGGACAGGCTGTACGAGCAGTACTTC. Its translation: CASSLVDRLYEQYF.

This clone has only a few counts. J is TRBJ1-4 and V is TRBV7-9, with unresolved D. This CDR3 region has 14 residues. Germline CDR1 is SEHNR and CDR2 is FQNEAQ (reference sequence). With 6 bases removed from V and 8 bases from J, the gap between germline ends came to 16 bases. CDR3 amino acids: CASSLTGDGEKLFF. The DNA for the CDR3 is TGTGCCAGCAGTTTGACGGGTGATGGAGAAAAACTGTTTTTT.

The chain joins TRBV29-1 to TRBJ2-3, with a tentative D call TRBD2 (6 bases). The V gene lost 4 bases and the J gene lost 0 bases, with 17 bases spanning the gap. This CDR3 contains 16 residues. Germline values: CDR1 SQVTM, CDR2 ANQGSEA. The CDR3 region is CSVVGGRFTSTDTQYF. The CDR3 region has the DNA TGCAGCGTTGTGGGGGGTCGATTTACTAGCACAGATACGCAGTATTTT.

The genes are TRBV18 and TRBJ1-4; the D is unclear. Germline lookup yields CDR1 KGHSH and CDR2 LQKENI. CDR3 size: 13 residues. V lost 9 bases to trimming and J lost 4 bases, with 12 bases between them. The CDR3 nucleotides are TGTGCCAGTCAGGAACAGCTTAATGAAAAACTGTTTTTT. Protein sequence: CASQEQLNEKLFF.

This chain connects TRBV10-3 to TRBJ2-7; 7 positions agree with TRBD2. Germline trimming cut 11 bases from V and 2 bases from J; bases unmatched to any gene: 12. The CDR3 is 14 amino acids. The germline gives CDR1 ENHRY, CDR2 SYGVKD. The CDR3 protein is CAAREAGSAYEQYF. As DNA, the CDR3 is TGTGCCGCCCGGGAGGCGGGAAGTGCCTACGAGCAGTACTTC.

This chain joins TRBV30 and TRBJ1-2, with D possibly matching TRBD1 (5 bases). CDR1 and CDR2 (germline): GTSNPN, SVGIG (reference sequence). There are 13 residues in the CDR3. V shed 2 bases and J shed 4 bases, with 11 bases lying between them. Written as DNA, the CDR3 is TGTGCCTGGAGTTCAGAACAGGCCTATGGCTACACCTTC. It translates to CAWSSEQAYGYTF.

The V and J genes are TRBV29-1 and TRBJ1-1; the D gene is possibly TRBD1 (5 bases). Trimming stripped 5 bases from V and 5 bases from J, with 9 bases between. This CDR3 region has 11 residues. Germline V gene sequence: CDR1 SQVTM, CDR2 ANQGSEA. The CDR3 DNA follows: TGCAGCGTTAGCGGGGGTACTGAAGCTTTCTTT. It specifies CSVSGGTEAFF.

The chain is built from TRBV12-5 and TRBJ2-1; D possibly corresponds to TRBD1 (6 bases). Trimming cost V 3 bases and J 6 bases, with 21 bases left between them. The V gene's germline CDR1 is LGHNT and CDR2 FRNRAP. The CDR3 sequence is 17 residues long. CDR3 nucleotides: TGTGCTAGTGGTTTCTGGACACCCCGGACAGCCCTCAATGAGCAGTTCTTC. Its protein product is CASGFWTPRTALNEQFF.

The chain joins TRBV5-1 to TRBJ1-2; 9 bases align to TRBD1. CDR3 length equals 15 residues. Germline values: CDR1 SGHRS, CDR2 YFSETQ. The V gene end was trimmed by 4 bases and the J gene end by 5 bases; junction bases not matched to a gene: 9. The CDR3 nucleotides are TGCGCCAGCAGCGTAAGCGGGACAGGGCTTTATGGCTACACCTTC. Protein sequence: CASSVSGTGLYGYTF.

The V gene is TRBV15, the J gene TRBJ2-1, with 10 bases aligning to TRBD2. The germline V gene encodes CDR1 LNHNV and CDR2 YYDKDF (reference sequence). Trimming at V came to 9 bases and at J to 8 bases, leaving 10 bases not matched to a gene. This CDR3 spans 14 amino acids. CDR3 nucleotides: TGTGCCACAAAGCGGGAGGGCCTTTGGGATGAGCAGTTCTTC. Translated, it gives CATKREGLWDEQFF.

CDR3 bases: TGCAGTGCTAGTCGGGGAGTCGGGGACTATGGCTACACCTTC. This gives the protein CSASRGVGDYGYTF. The chain uses TRBV20-1 and TRBJ1-2; D gene uncertain. The CDR3 is made up of 14 amino acids. V dropped 3 bases and J dropped 3 bases, with 14 bases sitting between them. Germline CDR1 and CDR2: DFQATT and SNEGSKA (reference sequence).

The rearrangement links TRBV12-3 or TRBV12-4 to TRBJ1-6; no reliable D call. The CDR3 is 12 amino acids. The germline V and J ends were trimmed by 8 bases and 5 bases, with 7 bases remaining between them. The CDR3 bases are TGTGCCAGCGGGAGAGATAATTCACCCCTCCACTTT. Translated: CASGRDNSPLHF.

The V and J genes are TRBV21-1 and TRBJ1-2. TRBV21-1 is a documented pseudogene. This CDR3 region has 8 residues. The CDR3 sequence is CASSNGSF. CDR3 bases: TGTGCCAGCAGCAATGGGAGCTTC.

The chain combines TRBV5-1 with TRBJ2-7; TRBD1 agrees at 9 bases. Germline CDR1 and CDR2: SGHRS and YFSETQ. This CDR3 has 16 residues. V shed 0 bases and J 6 bases; nucleotides not matched to a gene: 10. The CDR3 region is CASSLVGTGLISEQYF. The CDR3 DNA sequence: TGCGCCAGCAGCTTGGTGGGGACAGGGTTAATCAGCGAGCAGTACTTC.

This clone showed up just once. This chain joins TRBV6-5 and TRBJ2-2; maybe TRBD1 (5 bases). CDR3 length: 13 residues. The germline CDR1 and CDR2 sequences are MNHEY and SVGAGI. Trimming removed 6 bases at V and 2 bases at J, with 7 bases between. CDR3 amino acids: CASRRTNTGELFF. For the CDR3, the DNA is TGTGCCAGCAGAAGGACAAACACCGGGGAGCTGTTTTTT.

This chain uses TRBV5-1 with TRBJ1-2, with D perhaps matching TRBD1 (5 bases). V lost 4 bases, J lost 3 bases, and 16 bases lay in between. The germline gives CDR1 SGHRS, CDR2 YFSETQ. The CDR3 contains 15 residues. The CDR3 here is CASSTENLGDYGYTF. The CDR3 DNA follows: TGCGCCAGCAGCACCGAAAATCTAGGGGACTATGGCTACACCTTC.

This clone was seen only once. The same CDR3 can be traced to other DNA sequences in this sample. V usage is TRBV3-1 (or the pseudogene TRBV3-2) and J usage is TRBJ2-7, with unresolved D. V was shortened by 4 bases and J by 3 bases, with 4 bases between the two germline ends. Germline V lookup: CDR1 LGHDT, CDR2 YNNKEL (reference sequence). CDR3 length: 11 amino acids. The CDR3 DNA follows: TGTGCCAGCAGCCTGAGCTACGAGCAGTACTTC. Its protein product is CASSLSYEQYF.

The chain links TRBV7-2 to TRBJ2-7; D is unresolved. The CDR3 length is 12 residues. CDR1 and CDR2 from the germline V gene are SGHTA and FQGNSA. V was trimmed by 5 bases and J by 9 bases, leaving 14 bases between them. The CDR3 sequence: CASSPRTLGQYF. CDR3 in DNA: TGTGCCAGCAGCCCCCGAACTCTCGGGCAGTACTTC.

This clone was observed a single time. The chain links TRBV7-3 to TRBJ2-1, with TRBD2 matching 9 bases. Germline V CDR1 and CDR2: SGHTA, FQGTGA. The CDR3 runs to 16 residues. The V segment lost 5 bases and the J segment 5 bases; nucleotides outside the gene matches: 10. CDR3 in DNA: TGTGCCAGCAGCCCCTTCCTAGCGGGGAATAACAATGAGCAGTTCTTC. Translating it yields CASSPFLAGNNNEQFF.

The chain couples TRBV7-6 to TRBJ1-1; maybe TRBD1 (6 bases). Germline loops: CDR1 SGHVS, CDR2 FNYEAQ. Trimming left V 2 bases short and J 5 bases short, with 12 bases between. CDR3 length: 14 amino acids. CDR3 bases: TGTGCCAGCAGCTTATCACAGGGTGGGACTGAAGCTTTCTTT. This codes for CASSLSQGGTEAFF. The variable domain in full, with the rest retrieved from reference TRBV7-6 and TRBJ1-1, is GAGVSQSPRYKVTKRGQDVALRCDPISGHVSLYWYRQALGQGPEFLTYFNYEAQQDKSGLPNDRFSAERPEGSISTLTIQRTEQRDSAMYRCASSLSQGGTEAFFGQGTRLTVV.

The chain recombines TRBV5-1 with TRBJ2-4, with 8 bases fitting TRBD1. CDR1 is SGHRS and CDR2 is YFSETQ in the germline V gene. The CDR3 runs 15 residues. The V and J ends lost 3 bases and 5 bases, in that order; junction bases with no gene match: 7. Here the CDR3 DNA reads TGCGCCAGCAGCTCCGGGACAGGCGGGGAAAACATTCAGTACTTC. It is translated as CASSSGTGGENIQYF. Drawing the rest from reference TRBV5-1 and TRBJ2-4, the complete variable domain is KAGVTQTPRYLIKTRGQQVTLSCSPISGHRSVSWYQQTPGQGLQFLFEYFSETQRNKGNFPGRFSGRQFSNSRSEMNVSTLELGDSALYLCASSSGTGGENIQYFGAGTRLSVL.

The V gene is TRBV24-1, the J gene TRBJ1-2; D uncertain. From germline, CDR1 is KGHDR and CDR2 SFDVKD. The CDR3 sequence is 14 residues long. Trimming took 4 bases from V and 4 from J, leaving 12 bases between them. CDR3 protein: CATSDFTRSYGYTF. CDR3 DNA sequence: TGTGCCACCAGTGACTTCACACGGAGCTATGGCTACACCTTC.

The genes are TRBV19 and TRBJ1-1; 8 bases line up with TRBD1. The CDR3 runs 16 residues. Unmatched junction bases numbered 14, after V lost 6 bases and J lost 5 bases. Germline V gene data show CDR1 as LNHDA and CDR2 as SQIVND (reference sequence). CDR3 bases: TGTGCCAGTAGGACAGGGGACCTCGGTTGGCGTACTGAAGCTTTCTTT. Encoded protein: CASRTGDLGWRTEAFF.

The chain combines TRBV19 with TRBJ1-3, with 8 bases lining up with TRBD1. This CDR3 contains 17 residues. V trimming: 3 bases; J trimming: 5 bases; junction bases outside the gene matches: 12. CDR1 is LNHDA and CDR2 is SQIVND in the germline V gene (reference sequence). Here the CDR3 reads CASSISSRTGRRNTIYF. The CDR3 nucleotides read TGTGCCAGTAGTATCTCCTCCCGGACAGGGAGGAGAAACACCATATATTTT.

The chain links TRBV5-1 to TRBJ1-4; perhaps TRBD1 as D (6 bases). Germline V CDR1 and CDR2: SGHRS, YFSETQ. This CDR3 contains 14 residues. V dropped 1 base and J dropped 4 bases, with 8 bases sitting between them. Written as DNA, the CDR3 is TGCGCCAGCAGCTTGACAGGGAATAATGAAAAACTGTTTTTT. Its translation: CASSLTGNNEKLFF.